These 14 T cell receptor beta chains originate from one sample sequenced in a study of low-dose radiotherapy and immunotherapy resistance in tumors. Time point here: after trial treatment. Treatment given: LDRT plus nivolumab, ipilimumab, low-dose cyclophosphamide and aspirin (RACIN trial). TRAV and TRBV primers primed cDNA for both TCRalpha and TCRbeta. TCRs underwent 20 PCR cycles of amplification with a constant-region primer and V-primer adapter. One entry per CDR3 protein results from TCRdb running MiXCR on the reads. The sample has 50,000 or so distinct CDR3 sequences, about 23% seen once. Sample: PBMCs, taken after low-dose radiotherapy plus immunotherapy. The receptors were sampled from a male donor with prostate cancer.

This chain joins TRBV5-4 and TRBJ2-3, with D possibly TRBD1 on 6 matching bases. V was clipped by 3 bases and J by 3 bases, with 17 bases between them. Germline CDR1 reads SGHNT; CDR2 reads YYREEE (reference sequence). The CDR3 covers 16 residues. This CDR3 is CASSSNRVGGTDTQYF. CDR3 sequence (DNA): TGTGCCAGCAGCTCGAACAGGGTTGGCGGTACAGATACGCAGTATTTT.

This clonotype was counted at least ten times. This chain connects TRBV30 to TRBJ1-1; 7 nucleotides align to TRBD1. Germline CDR1 is GTSNPN and CDR2 is SVGIG (reference sequence). The CDR3 runs 12 residues. V lost 1 base, J lost 8 bases, and 4 bases stayed unmatched. The DNA of the CDR3 is TGTGCCTGGAGTGCCCCCAGGGGGGAAGCTTTCTTT. The encoded protein is CAWSAPRGEAFF. Combining the CDR3 with reference TRBV30 and TRBJ1-1 gives the whole variable domain SQTIHQWPATLVQPVGSPLSLECTVEGTSNPNLYWYRQAAGRGLQLLFYSVGIGQISSEVPQNLSASRPQDRQFILSSKKLLLSDSGFYLCAWSAPRGEAFFGQGTRLTVV.

This clonotype was counted ten times or more. One junction end does not reproduce the germline sequence, and a read error may be involved. The rearrangement links TRBV2 to TRBJ2-1, with a weak D call TRBD1 (6 bases). The CDR3 loop spans 12 amino acids. CDR1 and CDR2 (germline): SNHLY, FYNNEI. CDR3 sequence: CASREGGHEQFF. The CDR3 DNA sequence: TGTGCCAGCAGGGAAGGGGGTCATGAGCAGTTCTTC. Supplemented by reference TRBV2 and TRBJ2-1, the full variable domain reads EPEVTQTPSHQVTQMGQEVILRCVPISNHLYFYWYRQILGQKVEFLVSFYNNEISEKSEIFDDQFSVERPDGSNFTLKIRSTKLEDSAMYFCASREGGHEQFFGPGTRLTVL.

This clonotype has ten or more counts. V usage is TRBV7-9 and J usage is TRBJ2-1; 8 nucleotides line up with TRBD2. The CDR3 extends over 17 amino acids. The J segment lost 2 bases and the V segment lost 2 bases, leaving 8 bases of the junction unmatched. Germline CDR1 and CDR2: SEHNR and FQNEAQ (reference sequence). This CDR3 reads CASSLPWRGATYNEQFF. The DNA for the CDR3 is TGTGCCAGCAGCTTACCCTGGCGGGGGGCTACCTACAATGAGCAGTTCTTC. Combining the CDR3 with reference TRBV7-9 and TRBJ2-1 gives the whole variable domain DTGVSQNPRHKITKRGQNVTFRCDPISEHNRLYWYRQTLGQGPEFLTYFQNEAQLEKSRLLSDRFSAERPKGSFSTLEIQRTEQGDSAMYLCASSLPWRGATYNEQFFGPGTRLTVL.

This clonotype occurred many times. The CDR3 DNA reads as TGCAGTGGGGAGCGGGAGTCCAGGACCCAGTACTTC. This codes for CSGERESRTQYF. V gene TRBV20-1 combines with J gene TRBJ2-5; 8 positions agree with TRBD2. V was clipped by 7 bases and J by 7 bases; unmatched bases: 8. This CDR3 spans 12 amino acids. The germline CDR1 and CDR2 sequences are DFQATT and SNEGSKA (reference sequence).

This clonotype was recorded at least ten times. The genes are TRBV27 and TRBJ2-3; D might be TRBD1 (6 bases). The V end was cut by 4 bases, the J end by 2 bases, with 22 bases between. This CDR3 contains 18 residues. CDR1 and CDR2 (germline): MNHEY, SMNVEV (reference sequence). Here the CDR3 DNA reads TGTGCCAGCAGTTCTCCTCTCACACAGGGACCCCACACAGATACGCAGTATTTT. Its translation is CASSSPLTQGPHTDTQYF.

This clonotype was detected ten times or more. The chain employs TRBV7-9 and TRBJ2-7, with no clear D. The CDR3 length is 13 residues. CDR1 is SEHNR, CDR2 FQNEAQ, per germline (reference sequence). V shed 1 base and J shed 2 bases, with 6 bases lying between them. The CDR3 here is CASSLVGTYEQYF. The CDR3, as DNA: TGTGCCAGCAGCTTAGTAGGGACCTACGAGCAGTACTTC.

The chain is built from TRBV6-2 or TRBV6-3 and TRBJ2-1, with D possibly TRBD2 on 5 matching bases. Germline CDR1 reads MNHEY; CDR2 reads SVGEGT. The CDR3 has 17 residues. Trimming removed 7 bases at V and 1 base at J, with 20 bases between. Here the CDR3 DNA reads TGTGCCAGCACGCCCGTACACTCGGGATCATCCTACAATGAGCAGTTCTTC. It yields the protein CASTPVHSGSSYNEQFF.

In its sample, this clonotype was seen many times. This chain connects TRBV15 to TRBJ2-3; D is undetermined. The germline gives CDR1 LNHNV, CDR2 YYDKDF (reference sequence). CDR3 length equals 14 residues. Trimming shortened V by 0 bases and J by 4 bases, and 8 bases separated the two germline ends. DNA for the CDR3: TGTGCCACCAGCAGAGATCAGGCTTCAGATACGCAGTATTTT. Protein sequence: CATSRDQASDTQYF.

This clonotype was seen ten or more times. The chain uses TRBV20-1 and TRBJ1-6; 10 bases fit TRBD1. Losses at the gene ends were 5 bases for V and 3 bases for J; bases not matched to a gene: 7. CDR1 is DFQATT and CDR2 is SNEGSKA in the germline V gene (reference sequence). The CDR3 is made up of 16 amino acids. CDR3 nucleotide sequence: TGCAGTGCTCCCCGGGACAGGGGCTTCTATAATTCACCCCTCCACTTT. It yields the protein CSAPRDRGFYNSPLHF.

This clonotype was picked up many times. A read error may account for a junction end that differs from germline. This rearrangement joins TRBV7-7 to TRBJ2-1; no clear D gene. Germline V lookup: CDR1 SSHAT, CDR2 FNYEAQ (reference sequence). This CDR3 is built from 15 residues. The CDR3 reads CASSLEAITYNEQFF. The CDR3 DNA reads TGTGCTAGCAGCTTAGAGGCGATAACCTACAATGAGCAGTTCTTC.

V usage is TRBV11-1 and J usage is TRBJ1-2, with 7 bases fitting TRBD1. The V gene end was trimmed by 5 bases and the J gene end by 8 bases; junction bases not matched to a gene: 11. There are 14 residues in the CDR3. Germline V gene lookup returns CDR1 SGHAT and CDR2 FQDESV (reference sequence). The CDR3 reads CASSIVGQGVGYTF. The CDR3 nucleotides read TGTGCCAGCAGCATCGTCGGGCAGGGGGTAGGCTACACCTTC.

This clonotype was seen ten or more times. This chain uses TRBV3-1 with TRBJ2-3; 10 nucleotides align to TRBD1. In germline, CDR1 is LGHDT, CDR2 YNNKEL (reference sequence). V was clipped by 1 base and J by 4 bases; unmatched bases: 5. CDR3 size: 16 residues. The CDR3 region has the DNA TGTGCCAGCAGCCAAGGTTGGACAGGGGGGCCAGATACGCAGTATTTT. Protein: CASSQGWTGGPDTQYF.

The CDR3 here is CASSSRKIGQLYNEQFF. The CDR3 nucleotides read TGTGCCAGCAGCTCCCGCAAAATCGGCCAACTATACAATGAGCAGTTCTTC. The chain links TRBV7-9 to TRBJ2-1; D is uncertain. The CDR3 loop spans 17 amino acids. The germline V and J ends were trimmed by 4 bases and 4 bases, with 20 bases remaining between them. The V gene's germline CDR1 is SEHNR and CDR2 FQNEAQ (reference sequence).